These 7 T cell receptor beta chains share one sample of origin, sequenced in a study of a mutant IDH1 vaccine in newly diagnosed glioma. Profiling relied on immunoSEQ multiplex PCR, and the TCRdb table lists in-frame clones only, not all of them. Among tens of thousands of clones listed, roughly 86% were seen once. The antigens of these receptors remain unknown. Stated time point: week 35, safety follow-up. Each dose of the vaccine consisted of 300 ug of mutant IDH1 20-mer peptide, with topical imiquimod. This specimen consisted of PBMCs, obtained from a glioma patient whose treatment included an IDH1 peptide vaccine. The receptors here all came from a man younger than 45 with glioma.

This chain uses TRBV29-1 with TRBJ2-1; D call uncertain. This CDR3 contains 14 residues. The germline V and J ends were trimmed by 3 bases and 3 bases, with 12 bases remaining between them. Per the germline V gene, CDR1 is SQVTM and CDR2 is ANQGSEA. CDR3 sequence reads: CSVEARKDYNEQFF. The CDR3, as DNA: TGCAGCGTTGAGGCCAGAAAGGACTACAATGAGCAGTTCTTC.

The V and J genes are TRBV11-3 and TRBJ2-1; D assignment may be TRBD1 or TRBD2 (5 bases each). CDR1 is SGHNT, CDR2 YENEEA, per germline. The CDR3 has 15 amino acids. V lost 5 bases to trimming and J lost 3 bases, with 14 bases between them. This chain's CDR3 is CASSAGGGDYNEQFF. The CDR3 nucleotides are TGTGCCAGCAGCGCCGGTGGGGGTGACTACAATGAGCAGTTCTTC.

The chain is built from TRBV6-5 and TRBJ1-1, with D hard to call. There are 14 residues in the CDR3. V lost 0 bases and J lost 7, with 12 bases in between. Looked up from germline, CDR1 is MNHEY and CDR2 is SVGAGI. The CDR3, as DNA: TGTGCCAGCAGTTACTCGGGGTCGGTGGGTGAAGCTTTCTTT. This codes for CASSYSGSVGEAFF.

This rearrangement joins TRBV5-1 to TRBJ2-7; D remains ambiguous. The CDR3 consists of 13 residues. Deletions cut 3 bases from V and 4 bases from J, with 11 bases between. The germline CDR1 and CDR2 sequences are SGHRS and YFSETQ. As DNA, the CDR3 is TGCGCCAGCAGCTATACGGACGGGTACGAGCAGTACTTC. Translating it yields CASSYTDGYEQYF. The full variable domain, in which reference TRBV5-1 and TRBJ2-7 provide the parts outside the CDR3, is KAGVTQTPRYLIKTRGQQVTLSCSPISGHRSVSWYQQTPGQGLQFLFEYFSETQRNKGNFPGRFSGRQFSNSRSEMNVSTLELGDSALYLCASSYTDGYEQYFGPGTRLTVT.

The chain employs TRBV5-1 and TRBJ2-3; TRBD2 matches at 13 bases. CDR1 and CDR2 (germline): SGHRS, YFSETQ. The trim removed 4 bases at V and 7 bases at J, leaving 3 bases unmatched. The CDR3 is 14 amino acids. The CDR3 DNA reads as TGCGCCAGCAGCGAGGGACTAGCGGGAAATACGCAGTATTTT. Protein product: CASSEGLAGNTQYF.

The rearrangement uses TRBV27 and TRBJ1-1; 9 bases agree with TRBD1. V shed 6 bases and J 2 bases; nucleotides not matched to a gene: 13. The CDR3 has 17 residues. The germline V gene encodes CDR1 MNHEY and CDR2 SMNVEV (reference sequence). The CDR3 nucleotides are TGTGCCAGCAGACTATCCAACGGACAGGGGAGAAACACTGAAGCTTTCTTT. Its protein product is CASRLSNGQGRNTEAFF.

V usage is TRBV28 and J usage is TRBJ2-1, with TRBD2 matching 10 bases. CDR1 MDHEN and CDR2 SYDVKM come from the germline V gene. V lost 6 bases, J lost 5 bases, and 10 bases stayed unmatched. This CDR3 region has 16 residues. CDR3 loop: CASRSDTSGIHNEQFF. The CDR3, as DNA: TGTGCCAGCAGATCTGATACTAGCGGGATTCACAATGAGCAGTTCTTC.